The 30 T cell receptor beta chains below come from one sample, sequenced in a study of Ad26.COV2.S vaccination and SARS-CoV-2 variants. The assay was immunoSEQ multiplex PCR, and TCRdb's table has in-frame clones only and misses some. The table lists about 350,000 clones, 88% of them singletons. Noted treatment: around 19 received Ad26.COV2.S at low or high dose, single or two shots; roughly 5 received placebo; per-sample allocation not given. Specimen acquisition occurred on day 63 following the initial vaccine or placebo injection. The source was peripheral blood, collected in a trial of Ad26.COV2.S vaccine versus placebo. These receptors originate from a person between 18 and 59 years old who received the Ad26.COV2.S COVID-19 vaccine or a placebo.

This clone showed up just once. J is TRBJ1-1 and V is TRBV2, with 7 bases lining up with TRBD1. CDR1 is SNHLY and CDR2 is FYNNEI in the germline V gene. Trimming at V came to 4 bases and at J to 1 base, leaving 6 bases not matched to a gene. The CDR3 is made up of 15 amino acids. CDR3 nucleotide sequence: TGTGCCAGCAGTGTTGGGGACAGCCCGAACACTGAAGCTTTCTTT. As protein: CASSVGDSPNTEAFF.

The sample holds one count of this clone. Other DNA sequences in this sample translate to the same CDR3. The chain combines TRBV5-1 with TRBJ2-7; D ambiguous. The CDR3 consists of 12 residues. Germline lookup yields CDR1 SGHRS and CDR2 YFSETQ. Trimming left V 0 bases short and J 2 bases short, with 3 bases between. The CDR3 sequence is CASSLGAYEQYF. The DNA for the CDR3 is TGCGCCAGCAGCTTGGGGGCCTACGAGCAGTACTTC.

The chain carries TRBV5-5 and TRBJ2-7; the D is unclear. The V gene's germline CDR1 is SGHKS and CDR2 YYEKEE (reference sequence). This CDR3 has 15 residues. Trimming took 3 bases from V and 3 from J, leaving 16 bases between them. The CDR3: CASSYDTVGFYEQYF. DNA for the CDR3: TGTGCCAGCAGCTACGACACCGTGGGTTTCTACGAGCAGTACTTC.

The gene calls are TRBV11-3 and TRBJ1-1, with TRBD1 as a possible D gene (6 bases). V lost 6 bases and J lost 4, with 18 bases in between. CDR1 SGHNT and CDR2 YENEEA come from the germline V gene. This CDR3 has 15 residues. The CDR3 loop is CASSLSGRGGTEAFF. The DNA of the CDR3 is TGTGCCAGCAGTCTATCGGGCAGGGGCGGCACTGAAGCTTTCTTT.

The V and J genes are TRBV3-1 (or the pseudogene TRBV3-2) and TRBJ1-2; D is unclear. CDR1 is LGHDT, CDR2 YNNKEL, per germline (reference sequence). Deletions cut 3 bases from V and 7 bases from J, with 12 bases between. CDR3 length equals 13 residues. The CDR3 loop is CASSHRGWGGYTF. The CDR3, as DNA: TGTGCCAGCAGCCACCGAGGTTGGGGTGGCTACACCTTC.

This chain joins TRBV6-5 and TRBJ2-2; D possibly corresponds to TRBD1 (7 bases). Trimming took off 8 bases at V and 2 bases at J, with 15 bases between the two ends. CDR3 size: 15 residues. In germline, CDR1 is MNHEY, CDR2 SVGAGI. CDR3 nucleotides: TGTGCCAGCTTACGGCAGGGGGGAAACACCGGGGAGCTGTTTTTT. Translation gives CASLRQGGNTGELFF.

The CDR3 protein is CASSFLTGTETLQADVLTF. In DNA form, the CDR3 reads TGTGCCAGCAGCTTCCTCACCGGGACGGAGACCCTTCAGGCGGACGTCCTGACTTTC. The V and J genes are TRBV6-6 and TRBJ2-6; TRBD1 or TRBD2 may be the D gene (5 bases each). V lost 6 bases, J lost 11 bases, and 32 bases lay in between. The CDR3 spans 19 residues. The V gene's germline CDR1 is MNHNY and CDR2 SVGAGI (reference sequence).

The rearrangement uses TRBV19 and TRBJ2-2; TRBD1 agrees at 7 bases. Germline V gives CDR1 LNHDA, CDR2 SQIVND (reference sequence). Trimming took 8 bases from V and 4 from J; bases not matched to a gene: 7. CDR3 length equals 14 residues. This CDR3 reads CASQQQGFTGELFF. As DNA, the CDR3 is TGTGCCAGTCAACAACAGGGGTTCACCGGGGAGCTGTTTTTT.

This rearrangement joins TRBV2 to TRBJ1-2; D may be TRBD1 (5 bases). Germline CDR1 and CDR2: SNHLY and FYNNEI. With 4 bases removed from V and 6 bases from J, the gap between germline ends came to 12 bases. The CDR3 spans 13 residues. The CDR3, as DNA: TGTGCCAGCAGTGTTGGCAGGGAGGATGGCTACACCTTC. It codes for CASSVGREDGYTF.

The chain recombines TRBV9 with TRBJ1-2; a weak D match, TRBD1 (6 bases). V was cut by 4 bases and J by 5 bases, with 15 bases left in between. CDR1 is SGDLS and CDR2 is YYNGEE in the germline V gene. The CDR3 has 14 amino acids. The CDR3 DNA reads TGTGCCAGCAGCCCTACCGGACAGAGATATGGCTACACCTTC. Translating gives CASSPTGQRYGYTF. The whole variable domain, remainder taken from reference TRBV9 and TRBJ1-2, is DSGVTQTPKHLITATGQRVTLRCSPRSGDLSVYWYQQSLDQGLQFLIQYYNGEERAKGNILERFSAQQFPDLHSELNLSSLELGDSALYFCASSPTGQRYGYTFGSGTRLTVV.

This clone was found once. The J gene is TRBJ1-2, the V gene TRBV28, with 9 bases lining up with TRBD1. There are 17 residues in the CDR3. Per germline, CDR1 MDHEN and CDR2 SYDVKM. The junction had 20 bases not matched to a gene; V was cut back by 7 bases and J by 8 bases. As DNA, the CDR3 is TGTGCCAGCACTTCCCTAAGGGACAGGGTCTCCGTCCAGGGCTACACCTTC. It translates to CASTSLRDRVSVQGYTF.

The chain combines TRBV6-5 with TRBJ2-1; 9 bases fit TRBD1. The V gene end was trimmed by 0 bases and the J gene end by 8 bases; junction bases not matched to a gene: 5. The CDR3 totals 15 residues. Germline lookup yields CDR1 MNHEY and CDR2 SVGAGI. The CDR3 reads CASSYSRGQGDEQFF. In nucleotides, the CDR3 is TGTGCCAGCAGTTACTCGCGGGGACAGGGCGATGAGCAGTTCTTC.

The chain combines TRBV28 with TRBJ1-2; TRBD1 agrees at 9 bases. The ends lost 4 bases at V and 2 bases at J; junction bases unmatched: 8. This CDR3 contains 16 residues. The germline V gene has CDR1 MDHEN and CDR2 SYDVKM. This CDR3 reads CASSSGDRVTNYGYTF. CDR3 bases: TGTGCCAGCAGTTCCGGGGACAGGGTAACCAACTATGGCTACACCTTC.

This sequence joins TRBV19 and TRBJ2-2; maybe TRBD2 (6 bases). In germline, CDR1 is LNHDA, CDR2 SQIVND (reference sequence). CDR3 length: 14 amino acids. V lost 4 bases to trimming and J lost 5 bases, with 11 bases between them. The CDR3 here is CASSKVRGTGELFF. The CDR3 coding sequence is TGTGCCAGTAGTAAGGTTCGGGGGACCGGGGAGCTGTTTTTT.

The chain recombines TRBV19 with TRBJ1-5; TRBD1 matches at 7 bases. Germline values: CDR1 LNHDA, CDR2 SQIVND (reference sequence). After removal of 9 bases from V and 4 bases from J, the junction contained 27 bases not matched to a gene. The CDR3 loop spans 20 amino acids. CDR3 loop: CARSQSGTVKSRVRNQPQHF. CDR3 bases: TGTGCCAGGAGCCAATCCGGGACAGTTAAATCGAGAGTTAGAAATCAGCCCCAGCATTTT.

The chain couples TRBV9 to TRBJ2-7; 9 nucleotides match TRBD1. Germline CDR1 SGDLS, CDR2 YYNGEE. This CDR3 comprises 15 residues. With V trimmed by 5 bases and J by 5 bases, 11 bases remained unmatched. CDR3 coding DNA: TGTGCCAGCAGTCAGGCTACAGGGGGCATGCACGAGCAGTACTTC. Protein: CASSQATGGMHEQYF.

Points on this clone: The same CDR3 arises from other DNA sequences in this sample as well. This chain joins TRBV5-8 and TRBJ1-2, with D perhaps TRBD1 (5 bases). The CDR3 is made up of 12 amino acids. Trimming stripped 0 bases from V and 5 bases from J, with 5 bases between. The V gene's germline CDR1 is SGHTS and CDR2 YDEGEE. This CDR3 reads CASSLEGYGYTF. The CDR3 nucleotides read TGTGCCAGCAGCTTGGAGGGGTATGGCTACACCTTC.

CDR3 in amino acids: CASSPLAGSSYEQYF. In nucleotides, the CDR3 is TGTGCCAGCAGCCCCCTCGCCGGTAGCTCCTACGAGCAGTACTTC. This chain connects TRBV5-4 to TRBJ2-7; D ambiguous. V was pared by 4 bases and J by 0 bases, with 14 bases between. The CDR3 extends over 15 amino acids. Per the germline V gene, CDR1 is SGHNT and CDR2 is YYREEE (reference sequence).

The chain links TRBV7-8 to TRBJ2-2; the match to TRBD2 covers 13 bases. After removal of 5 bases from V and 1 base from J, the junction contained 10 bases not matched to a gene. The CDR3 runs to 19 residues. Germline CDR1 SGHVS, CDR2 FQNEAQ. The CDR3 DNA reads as TGTGCCAGCAGCAAACAGACTAGCGGGAGGCCCAAGAACACCGGGGAGCTGTTTTTT. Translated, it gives CASSKQTSGRPKNTGELFF.

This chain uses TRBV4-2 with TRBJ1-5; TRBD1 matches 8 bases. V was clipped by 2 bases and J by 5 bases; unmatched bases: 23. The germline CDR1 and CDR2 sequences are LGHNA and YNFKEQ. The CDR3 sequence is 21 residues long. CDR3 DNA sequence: TGTGCCAGCAGCCAAAAGGCGCCGACGACCCCGGACAGGGACGATCATCAGCCCCAGCATTTT. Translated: CASSQKAPTTPDRDDHQPQHF.

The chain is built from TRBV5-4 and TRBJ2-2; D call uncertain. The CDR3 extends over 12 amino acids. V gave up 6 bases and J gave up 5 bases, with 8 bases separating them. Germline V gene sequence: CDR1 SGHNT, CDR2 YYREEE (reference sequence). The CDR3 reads CASKNLTGELFF. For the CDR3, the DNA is TGTGCCAGCAAAAATTTGACCGGGGAGCTGTTTTTT.

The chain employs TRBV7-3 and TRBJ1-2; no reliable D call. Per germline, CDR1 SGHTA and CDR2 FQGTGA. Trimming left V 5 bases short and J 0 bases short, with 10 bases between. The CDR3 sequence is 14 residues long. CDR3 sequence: CASSPGAANYGYTF. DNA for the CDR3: TGTGCCAGCAGCCCCGGTGCAGCTAACTATGGCTACACCTTC.

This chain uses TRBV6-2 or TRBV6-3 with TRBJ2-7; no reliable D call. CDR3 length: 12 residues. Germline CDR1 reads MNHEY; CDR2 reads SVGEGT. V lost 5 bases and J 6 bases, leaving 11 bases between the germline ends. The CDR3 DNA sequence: TGTGCCAGCAGTCAGACCACGGGCGAGCAGTACTTC. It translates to CASSQTTGEQYF.

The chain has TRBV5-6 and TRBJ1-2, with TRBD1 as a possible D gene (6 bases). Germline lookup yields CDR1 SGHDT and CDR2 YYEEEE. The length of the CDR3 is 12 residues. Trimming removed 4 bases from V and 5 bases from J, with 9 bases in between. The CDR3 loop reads CASSTTGYGYTF. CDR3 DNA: TGTGCCAGCAGCACCACAGGGTATGGCTACACCTTC.

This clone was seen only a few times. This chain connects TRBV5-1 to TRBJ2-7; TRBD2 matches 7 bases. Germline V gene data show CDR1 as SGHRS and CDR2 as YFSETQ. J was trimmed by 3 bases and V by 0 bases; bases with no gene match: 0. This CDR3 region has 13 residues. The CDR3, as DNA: TGCGCCAGCAGCTTGGGGGAGGGCTACGAGCAGTACTTC. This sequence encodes CASSLGEGYEQYF.

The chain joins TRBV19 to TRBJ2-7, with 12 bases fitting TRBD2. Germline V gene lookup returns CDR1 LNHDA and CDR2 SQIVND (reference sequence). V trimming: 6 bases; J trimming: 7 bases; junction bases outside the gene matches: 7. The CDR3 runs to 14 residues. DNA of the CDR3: TGTGCCAGTAGAGCCTGGACTAGCGGGACAGAGCAGTACTTC. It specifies CASRAWTSGTEQYF.

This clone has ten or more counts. CDR3 sequence reads: CASREDSHNEQFF. The CDR3 nucleotides read TGTGCCAGCAGGGAGGACAGTCACAATGAGCAGTTCTTC. The chain combines TRBV5-4 with TRBJ2-1; D may be TRBD1 (6 bases). V lost 5 bases to trimming and J lost 5 bases, with 11 bases between them. Looked up from germline, CDR1 is SGHNT and CDR2 is YYREEE (reference sequence). The CDR3 loop spans 13 amino acids.

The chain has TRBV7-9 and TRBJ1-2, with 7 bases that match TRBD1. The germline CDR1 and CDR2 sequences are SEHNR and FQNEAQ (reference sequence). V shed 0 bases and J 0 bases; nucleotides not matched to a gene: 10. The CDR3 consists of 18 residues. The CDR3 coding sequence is TGTGCCAGCAGCTTAGCCCAGGGGGGGTTAACGGCTAACTATGGCTACACCTTC. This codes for CASSLAQGGLTANYGYTF.

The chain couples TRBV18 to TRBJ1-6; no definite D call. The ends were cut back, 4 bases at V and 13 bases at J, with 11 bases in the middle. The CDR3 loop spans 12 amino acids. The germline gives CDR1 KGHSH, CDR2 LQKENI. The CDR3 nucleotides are TGTGCCAGCTCACGGACGAACCCCCCCCTCCACTTT. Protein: CASSRTNPPLHF.

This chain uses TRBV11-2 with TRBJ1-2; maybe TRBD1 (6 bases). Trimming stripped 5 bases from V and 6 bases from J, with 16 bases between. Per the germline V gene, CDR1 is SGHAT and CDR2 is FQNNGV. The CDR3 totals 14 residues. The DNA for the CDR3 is TGTGCCAGCAGCATGTCGAGGGGGTACGATGGCTACACCTTC. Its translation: CASSMSRGYDGYTF.